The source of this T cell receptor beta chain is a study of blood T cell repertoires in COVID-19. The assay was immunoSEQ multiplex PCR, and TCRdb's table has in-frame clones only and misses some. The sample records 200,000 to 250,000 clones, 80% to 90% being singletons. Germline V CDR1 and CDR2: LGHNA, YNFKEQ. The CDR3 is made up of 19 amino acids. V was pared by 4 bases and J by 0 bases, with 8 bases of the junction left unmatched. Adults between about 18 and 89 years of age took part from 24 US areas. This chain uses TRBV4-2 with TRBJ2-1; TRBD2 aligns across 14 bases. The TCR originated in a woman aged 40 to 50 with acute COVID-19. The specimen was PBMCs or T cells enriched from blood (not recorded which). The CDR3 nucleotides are TGTGCCAGCAGCCCGCGGACTAGCGGGAGGCCAAGCTCCTACAATGAGCAGTTCTTC. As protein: CASSPRTSGRPSSYNEQFF.